This record concerns one T cell receptor beta chain sequence. Assay used: immunoSEQ multiplex PCR; TCRdb lists only in-frame clones, some missing. The data contain 600,000 or so clones, roughly 86% of them singletons. The data belong to a study of shared T cell receptors in the human thymus. CDR3 length equals 16 residues. Germline CDR1 reads SGHRS; CDR2 reads YFSETQ. Trimming removed 4 bases from V and 3 bases from J; junction bases left unmatched: 10. The data were also submitted as part of a second study, on human thymus T cells. This second report adds: In corrective heart surgery, resections were taken, and these provided the thymus tissue. V and J gene usage appeared biased in thymic and blood repertoires. Related work showed strongly overlapping thymic repertoires across unrelated individuals.

The sample taken for sequencing was thymocytes. This chain uses TRBV5-1 with TRBJ2-1, with 7 bases fitting TRBD2. This receptor was identified in a boy under two years old with a congenital heart defect. The CDR3 is CASSRSGGVDYNEQFF. CDR3 DNA sequence: TGCGCCAGCAGCAGAAGTGGGGGGGTGGACTACAATGAGCAGTTCTTC. The full variable domain, with the rest looked up from reference TRBV5-1 and TRBJ2-1, is KAGVTQTPRYLIKTRGQQVTLSCSPISGHRSVSWYQQTPGQGLQFLFEYFSETQRNKGNFPGRFSGRQFSNSRSEMNVSTLELGDSALYLCASSRSGGVDYNEQFFGPGTRLTVL.